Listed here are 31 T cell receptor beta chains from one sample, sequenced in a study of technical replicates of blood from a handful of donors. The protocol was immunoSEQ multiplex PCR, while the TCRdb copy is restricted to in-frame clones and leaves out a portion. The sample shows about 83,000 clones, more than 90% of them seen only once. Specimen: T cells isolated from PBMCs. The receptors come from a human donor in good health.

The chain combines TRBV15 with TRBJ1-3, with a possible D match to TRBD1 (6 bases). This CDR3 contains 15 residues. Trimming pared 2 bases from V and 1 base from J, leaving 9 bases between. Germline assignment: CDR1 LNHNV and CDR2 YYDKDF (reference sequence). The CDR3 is CATSRTGQSGNTIYF. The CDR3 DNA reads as TGTGCCACCAGCAGAACAGGGCAGTCTGGAAACACCATATATTTT.

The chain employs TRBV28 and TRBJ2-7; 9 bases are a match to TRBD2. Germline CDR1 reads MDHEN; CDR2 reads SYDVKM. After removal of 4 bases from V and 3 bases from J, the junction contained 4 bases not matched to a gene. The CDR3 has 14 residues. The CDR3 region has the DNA TGTGCCAGCAGTTCTAGCGGGATCATCTACGAGCAGTACTTC. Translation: CASSSSGIIYEQYF.

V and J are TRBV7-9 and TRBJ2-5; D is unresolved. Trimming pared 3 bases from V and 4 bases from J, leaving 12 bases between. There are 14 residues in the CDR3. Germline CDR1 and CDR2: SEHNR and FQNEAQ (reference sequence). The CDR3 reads CASSFAAPGETQYF. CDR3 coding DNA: TGTGCCAGCAGCTTTGCAGCTCCGGGAGAGACCCAGTACTTC.

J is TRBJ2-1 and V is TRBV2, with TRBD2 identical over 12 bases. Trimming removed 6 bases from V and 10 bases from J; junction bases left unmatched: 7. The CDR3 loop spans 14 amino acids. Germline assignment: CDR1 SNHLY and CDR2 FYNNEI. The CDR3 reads CASSLAGGPGEQFF. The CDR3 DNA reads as TGTGCCAGCAGCCTAGCGGGGGGGCCGGGGGAGCAGTTCTTC.

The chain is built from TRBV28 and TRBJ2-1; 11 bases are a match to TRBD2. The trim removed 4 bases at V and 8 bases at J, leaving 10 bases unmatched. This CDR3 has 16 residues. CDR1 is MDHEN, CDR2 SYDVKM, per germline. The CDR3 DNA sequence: TGTGCCAGCAGTTCTCCTTCTAGCGGGAGGACGCATGAGCAGTTCTTC. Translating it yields CASSSPSSGRTHEQFF.

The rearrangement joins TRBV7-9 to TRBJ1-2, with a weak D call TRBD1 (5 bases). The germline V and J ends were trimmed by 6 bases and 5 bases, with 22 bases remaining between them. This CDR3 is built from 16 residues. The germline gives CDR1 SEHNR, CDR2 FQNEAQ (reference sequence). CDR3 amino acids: CASRPLAATVLYGYTF. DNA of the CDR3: TGTGCCAGCAGACCATTAGCTGCGACAGTCCTTTATGGCTACACCTTC.

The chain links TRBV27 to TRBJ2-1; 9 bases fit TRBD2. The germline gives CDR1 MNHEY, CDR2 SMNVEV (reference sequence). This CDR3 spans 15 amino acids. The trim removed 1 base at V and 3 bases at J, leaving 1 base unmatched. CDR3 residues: CASSLWREGYNEQFF. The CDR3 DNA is TGTGCCAGCAGTTTATGGCGGGAGGGCTACAATGAGCAGTTCTTC.

The CDR3 bases are TGTGCCTGGAGTTCTAGTTACATTCAGTACTTC. Amino acids: CAWSSSYIQYF. The V gene is TRBV30, the J gene TRBJ2-4, with D hard to call. V lost 2 bases and J lost 8, with 7 bases in between. CDR3 length: 11 residues. CDR1 and CDR2 from the germline V gene are GTSNPN and SVGIG (reference sequence).

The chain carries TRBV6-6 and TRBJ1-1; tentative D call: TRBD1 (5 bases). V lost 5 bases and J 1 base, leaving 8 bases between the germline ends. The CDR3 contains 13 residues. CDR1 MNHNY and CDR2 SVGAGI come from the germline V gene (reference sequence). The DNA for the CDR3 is TGTGCCAGCAGTCGACAGCAGAACACTGAAGCTTTCTTT. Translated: CASSRQQNTEAFF.

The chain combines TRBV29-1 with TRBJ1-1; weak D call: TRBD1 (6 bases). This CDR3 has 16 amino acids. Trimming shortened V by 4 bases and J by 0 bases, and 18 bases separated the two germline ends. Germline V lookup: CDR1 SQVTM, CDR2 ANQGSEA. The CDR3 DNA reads TGCAGCGTTGCCCGAATTGGACAGAATATGAACACTGAAGCTTTCTTT. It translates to CSVARIGQNMNTEAFF.

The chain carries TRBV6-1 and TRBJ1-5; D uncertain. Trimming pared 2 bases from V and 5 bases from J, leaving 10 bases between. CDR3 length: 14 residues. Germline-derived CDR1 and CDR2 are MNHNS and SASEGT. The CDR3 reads CASSERRGDQPQHF. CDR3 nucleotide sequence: TGTGCCAGCAGTGAACGTCGAGGCGATCAGCCCCAGCATTTT.

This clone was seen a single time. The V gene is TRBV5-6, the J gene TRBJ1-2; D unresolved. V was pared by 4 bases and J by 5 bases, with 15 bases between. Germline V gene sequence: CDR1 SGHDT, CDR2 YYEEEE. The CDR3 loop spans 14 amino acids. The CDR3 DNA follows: TGTGCCAGCAGCCCTAGGTTTCCCGTGTATGGCTACACCTTC. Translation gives CASSPRFPVYGYTF.

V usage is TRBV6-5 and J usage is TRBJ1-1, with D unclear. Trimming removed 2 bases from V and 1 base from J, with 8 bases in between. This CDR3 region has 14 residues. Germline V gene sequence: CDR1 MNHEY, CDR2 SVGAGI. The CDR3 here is CASSYAQTNTEAFF. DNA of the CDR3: TGTGCCAGCAGTTACGCACAGACGAACACTGAAGCTTTCTTT.

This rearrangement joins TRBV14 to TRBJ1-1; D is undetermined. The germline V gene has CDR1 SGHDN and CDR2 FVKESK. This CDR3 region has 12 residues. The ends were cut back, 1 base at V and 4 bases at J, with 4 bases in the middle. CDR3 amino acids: CASSQVVTEAFF. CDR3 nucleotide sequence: TGTGCCAGCAGCCAAGTCGTCACTGAAGCTTTCTTT.

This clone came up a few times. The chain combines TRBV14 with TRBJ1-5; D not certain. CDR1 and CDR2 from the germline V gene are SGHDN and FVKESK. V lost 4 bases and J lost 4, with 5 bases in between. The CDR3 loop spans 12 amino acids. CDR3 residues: CASSLHNQPQHF. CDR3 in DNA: TGTGCCAGCAGCCTACATAATCAGCCCCAGCATTTT.

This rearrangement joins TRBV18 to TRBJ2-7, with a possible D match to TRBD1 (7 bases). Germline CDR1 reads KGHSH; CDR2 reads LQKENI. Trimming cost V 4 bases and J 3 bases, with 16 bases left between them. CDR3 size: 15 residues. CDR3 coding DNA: TGTGCCAGCTCACTACGGGAGACAGGGTTCTACGAGCAGTACTTC. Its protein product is CASSLRETGFYEQYF.

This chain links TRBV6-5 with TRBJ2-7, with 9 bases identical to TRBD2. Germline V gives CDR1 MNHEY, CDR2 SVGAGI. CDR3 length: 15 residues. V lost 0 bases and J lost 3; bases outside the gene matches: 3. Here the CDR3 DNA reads TGTGCCAGCAGTTACTCGGTAGCGGGAGACTACGAGCAGTACTTC. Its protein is CASSYSVAGDYEQYF.

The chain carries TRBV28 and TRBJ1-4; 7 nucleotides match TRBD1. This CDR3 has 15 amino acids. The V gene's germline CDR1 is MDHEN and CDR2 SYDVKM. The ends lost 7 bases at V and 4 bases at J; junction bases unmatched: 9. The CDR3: CASNDPGTVNEKLFF. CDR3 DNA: TGTGCCAGCAACGACCCCGGGACAGTTAATGAAAAACTGTTTTTT.

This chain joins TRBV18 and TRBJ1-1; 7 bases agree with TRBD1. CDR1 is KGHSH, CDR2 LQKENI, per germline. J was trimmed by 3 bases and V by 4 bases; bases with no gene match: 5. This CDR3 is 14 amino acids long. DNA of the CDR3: TGTGCCAGCTCACTTGACAGGGTTGACACTGAAGCTTTCTTT. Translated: CASSLDRVDTEAFF.

This CDR3 is CATSKSGDEAFF. In DNA, the CDR3 is TGTGCCACCAGCAAAAGCGGGGATGAAGCTTTCTTT. The chain employs TRBV15 and TRBJ1-1; no firm D call. V dropped 4 bases and J dropped 7 bases, with 10 bases sitting between them. Germline-derived CDR1 and CDR2 are LNHNV and YYDKDF (reference sequence). The CDR3 is 12 amino acids.

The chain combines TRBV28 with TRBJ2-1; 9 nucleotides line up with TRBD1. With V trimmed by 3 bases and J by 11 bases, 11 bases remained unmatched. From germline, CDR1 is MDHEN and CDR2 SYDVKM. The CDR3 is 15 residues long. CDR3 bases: TGTGCCAGCAGTTTGGGGACAGGGTTCTCTGCCCAGCAGTTCTTC. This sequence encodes CASSLGTGFSAQQFF.

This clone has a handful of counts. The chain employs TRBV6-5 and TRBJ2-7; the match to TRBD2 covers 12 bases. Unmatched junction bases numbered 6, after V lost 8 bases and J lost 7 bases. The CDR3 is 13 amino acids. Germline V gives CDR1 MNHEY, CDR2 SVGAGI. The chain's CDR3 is CASASGGGWEQYF. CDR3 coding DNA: TGTGCCAGCGCTAGCGGGGGGGGGTGGGAGCAGTACTTC.

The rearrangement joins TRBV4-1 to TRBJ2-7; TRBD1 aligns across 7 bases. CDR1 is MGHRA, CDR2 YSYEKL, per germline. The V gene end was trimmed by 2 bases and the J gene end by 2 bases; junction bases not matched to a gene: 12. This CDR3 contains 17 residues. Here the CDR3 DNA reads TGCGCCAGCAGCCAACCTATGACAGGGCGAGAAACCTACGAGCAGTACTTC. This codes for CASSQPMTGRETYEQYF.

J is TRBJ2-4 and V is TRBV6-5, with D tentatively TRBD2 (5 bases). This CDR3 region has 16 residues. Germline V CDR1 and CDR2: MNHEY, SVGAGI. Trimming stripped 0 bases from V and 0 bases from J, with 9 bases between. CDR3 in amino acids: CASSYSRGLAKNIQYF. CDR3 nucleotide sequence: TGTGCCAGCAGTTACTCAAGAGGGCTAGCCAAAAACATTCAGTACTTC.

The CDR3: CASSPSGAGEQETQYF. For the CDR3, the DNA is TGTGCCAGCAGCCCCTCCGGGGCGGGAGAGCAAGAGACCCAGTACTTC. The chain carries TRBV7-8 and TRBJ2-5; 7 nucleotides line up with TRBD2. The V gene's germline CDR1 is SGHVS and CDR2 FQNEAQ. The ends lost 5 bases at V and 2 bases at J; junction bases unmatched: 11. The CDR3 is 16 amino acids.

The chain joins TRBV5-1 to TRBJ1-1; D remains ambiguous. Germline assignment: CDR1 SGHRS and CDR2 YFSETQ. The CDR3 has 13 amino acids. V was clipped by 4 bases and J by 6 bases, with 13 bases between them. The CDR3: CASSPDTNAEAFF. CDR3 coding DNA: TGCGCCAGCAGCCCCGACACAAATGCTGAAGCTTTCTTT.

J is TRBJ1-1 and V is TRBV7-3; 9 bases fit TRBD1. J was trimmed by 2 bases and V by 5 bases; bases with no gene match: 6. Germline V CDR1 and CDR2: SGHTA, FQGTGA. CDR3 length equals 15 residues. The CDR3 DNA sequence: TGTGCCAGCAGCAAGACAGGGGGTGTAAACACTGAAGCTTTCTTT. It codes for CASSKTGGVNTEAFF. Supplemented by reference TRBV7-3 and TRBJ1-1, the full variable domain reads GAGVSQTPSNKVTEKGKYVELRCDPISGHTALYWYRQSLGQGPEFLIYFQGTGAADDSGLPNDRFFAVRPEGSVSTLKIQRTERGDSAVYLCASSKTGGVNTEAFFGQGTRLTVV.

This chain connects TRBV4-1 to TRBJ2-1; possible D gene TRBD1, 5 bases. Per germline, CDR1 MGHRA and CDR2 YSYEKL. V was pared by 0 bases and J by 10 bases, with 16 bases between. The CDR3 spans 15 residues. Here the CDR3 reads CASSQENAFNREQFF. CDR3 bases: TGCGCCAGCAGCCAAGAAAACGCCTTTAACAGGGAGCAGTTCTTC.

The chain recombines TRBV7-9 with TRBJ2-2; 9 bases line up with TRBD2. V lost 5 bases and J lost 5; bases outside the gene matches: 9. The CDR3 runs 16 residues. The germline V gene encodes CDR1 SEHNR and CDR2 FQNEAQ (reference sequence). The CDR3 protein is CASSDYERGVTGELFF. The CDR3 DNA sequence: TGTGCCAGCAGCGATTACGAGCGGGGGGTTACCGGGGAGCTGTTTTTT.

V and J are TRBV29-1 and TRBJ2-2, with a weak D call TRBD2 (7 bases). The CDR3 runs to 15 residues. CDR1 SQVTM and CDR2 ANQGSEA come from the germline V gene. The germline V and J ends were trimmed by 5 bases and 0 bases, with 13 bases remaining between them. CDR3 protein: CSVRGRGANTGELFF. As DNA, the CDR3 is TGCAGCGTTAGGGGGAGGGGGGCGAACACCGGGGAGCTGTTTTTT.

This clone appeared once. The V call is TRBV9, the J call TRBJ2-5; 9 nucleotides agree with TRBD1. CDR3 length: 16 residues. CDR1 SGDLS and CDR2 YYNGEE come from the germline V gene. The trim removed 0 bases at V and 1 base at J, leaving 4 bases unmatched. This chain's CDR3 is CASSVAGTGFQETQYF. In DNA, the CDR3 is TGTGCCAGCAGCGTAGCCGGGACAGGGTTCCAAGAGACCCAGTACTTC.